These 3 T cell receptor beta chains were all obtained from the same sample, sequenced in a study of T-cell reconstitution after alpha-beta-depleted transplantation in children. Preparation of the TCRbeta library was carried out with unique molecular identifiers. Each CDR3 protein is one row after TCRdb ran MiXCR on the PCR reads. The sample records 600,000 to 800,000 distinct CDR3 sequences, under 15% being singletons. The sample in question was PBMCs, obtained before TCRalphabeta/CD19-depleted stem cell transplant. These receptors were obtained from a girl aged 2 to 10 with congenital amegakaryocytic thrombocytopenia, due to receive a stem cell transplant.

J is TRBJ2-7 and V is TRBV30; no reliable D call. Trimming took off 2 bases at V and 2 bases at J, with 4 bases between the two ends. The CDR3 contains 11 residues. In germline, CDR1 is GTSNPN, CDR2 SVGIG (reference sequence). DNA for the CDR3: TGTGCCTGGAGTAGAACCTACGAGCAGTACTTC. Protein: CAWSRTYEQYF.

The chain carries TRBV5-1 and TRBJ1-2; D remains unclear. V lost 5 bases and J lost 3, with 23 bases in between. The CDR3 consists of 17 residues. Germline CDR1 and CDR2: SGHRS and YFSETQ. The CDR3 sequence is CASSKEDGILSHYGYTF. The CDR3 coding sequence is TGCGCCAGCAGTAAAGAGGACGGGATTCTCTCGCACTATGGCTACACCTTC.

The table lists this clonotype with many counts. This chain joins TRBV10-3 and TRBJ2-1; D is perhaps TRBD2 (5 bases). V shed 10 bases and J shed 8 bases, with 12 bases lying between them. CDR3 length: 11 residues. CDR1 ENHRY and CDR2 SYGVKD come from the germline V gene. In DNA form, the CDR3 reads TGTGCCACCACCGGGCGGGATGAGCAGTTCTTC. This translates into CATTGRDEQFF.